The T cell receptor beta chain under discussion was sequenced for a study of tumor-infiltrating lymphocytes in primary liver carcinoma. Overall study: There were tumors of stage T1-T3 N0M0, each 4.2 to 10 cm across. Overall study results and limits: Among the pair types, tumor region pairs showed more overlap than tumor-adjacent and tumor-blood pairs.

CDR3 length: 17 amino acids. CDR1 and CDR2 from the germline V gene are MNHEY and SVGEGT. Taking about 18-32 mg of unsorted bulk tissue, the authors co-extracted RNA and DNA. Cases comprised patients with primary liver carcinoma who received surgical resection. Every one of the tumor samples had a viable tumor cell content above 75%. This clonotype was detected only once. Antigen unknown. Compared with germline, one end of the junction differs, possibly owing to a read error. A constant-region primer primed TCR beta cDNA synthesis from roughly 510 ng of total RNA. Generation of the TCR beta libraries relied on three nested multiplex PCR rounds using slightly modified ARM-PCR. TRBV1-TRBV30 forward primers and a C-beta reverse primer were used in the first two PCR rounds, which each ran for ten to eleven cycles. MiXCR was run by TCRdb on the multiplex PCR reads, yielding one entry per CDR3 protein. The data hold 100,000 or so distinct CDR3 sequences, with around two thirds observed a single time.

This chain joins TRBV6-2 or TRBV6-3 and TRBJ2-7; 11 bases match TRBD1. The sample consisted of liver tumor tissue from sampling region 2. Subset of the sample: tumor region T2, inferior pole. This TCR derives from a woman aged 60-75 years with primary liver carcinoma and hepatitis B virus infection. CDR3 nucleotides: TGTGCCAACACTCCAGGACAGGGGGCCTCCCTCTACTACGAGCAGTGCTTC. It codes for CANTPGQGASLYYEQCF.